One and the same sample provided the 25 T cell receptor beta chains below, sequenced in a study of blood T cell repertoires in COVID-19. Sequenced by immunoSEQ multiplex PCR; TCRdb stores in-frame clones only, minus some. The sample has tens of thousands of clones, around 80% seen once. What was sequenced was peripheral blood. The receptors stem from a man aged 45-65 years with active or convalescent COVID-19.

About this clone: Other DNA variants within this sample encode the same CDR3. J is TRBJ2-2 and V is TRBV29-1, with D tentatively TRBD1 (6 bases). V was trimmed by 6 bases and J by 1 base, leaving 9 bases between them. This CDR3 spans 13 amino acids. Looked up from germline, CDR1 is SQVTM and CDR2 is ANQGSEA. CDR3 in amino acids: CSVGQLNTGELFF. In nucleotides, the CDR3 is TGCAGCGTCGGACAGTTGAACACCGGGGAGCTGTTTTTT.

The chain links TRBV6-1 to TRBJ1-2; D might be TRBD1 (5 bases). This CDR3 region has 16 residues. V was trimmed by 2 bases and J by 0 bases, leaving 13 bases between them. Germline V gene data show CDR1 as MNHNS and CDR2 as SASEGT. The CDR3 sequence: CASSELDRVANYGYTF. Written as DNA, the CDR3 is TGTGCCAGCAGTGAACTCGACAGAGTAGCTAACTATGGCTACACCTTC.

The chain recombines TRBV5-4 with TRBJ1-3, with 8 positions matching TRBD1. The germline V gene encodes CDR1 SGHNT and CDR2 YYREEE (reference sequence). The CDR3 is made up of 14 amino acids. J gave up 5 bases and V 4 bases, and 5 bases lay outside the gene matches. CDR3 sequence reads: CASSMDRERNTIYF. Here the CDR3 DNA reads TGTGCCAGCAGCATGGACAGGGAGAGAAACACCATATATTTT.

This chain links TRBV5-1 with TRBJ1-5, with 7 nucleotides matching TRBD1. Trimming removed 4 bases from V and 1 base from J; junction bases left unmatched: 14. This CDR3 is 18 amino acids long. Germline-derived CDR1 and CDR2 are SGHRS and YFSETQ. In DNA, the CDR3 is TGCGCCAGCAGCGCACTACCCCTGACAGGGCTGAGCAATCAGCCCCAGCATTTT. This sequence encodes CASSALPLTGLSNQPQHF.

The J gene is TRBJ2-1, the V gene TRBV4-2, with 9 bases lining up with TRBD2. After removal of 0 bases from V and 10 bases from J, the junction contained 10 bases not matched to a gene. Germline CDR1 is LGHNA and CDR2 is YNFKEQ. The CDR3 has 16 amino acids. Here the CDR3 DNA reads TGTGCCAGCAGCCAAGATCTTGCTAGCGGGGTTGGAGAGCAGTTCTTC. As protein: CASSQDLASGVGEQFF.

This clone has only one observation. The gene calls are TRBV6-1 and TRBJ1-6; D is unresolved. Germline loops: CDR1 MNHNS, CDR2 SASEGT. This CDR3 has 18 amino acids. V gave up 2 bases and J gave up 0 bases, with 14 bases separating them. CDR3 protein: CASSEKWAGSSYNSPLHF. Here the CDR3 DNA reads TGTGCCAGCAGTGAAAAATGGGCGGGGAGCTCCTATAATTCACCCCTCCACTTT.

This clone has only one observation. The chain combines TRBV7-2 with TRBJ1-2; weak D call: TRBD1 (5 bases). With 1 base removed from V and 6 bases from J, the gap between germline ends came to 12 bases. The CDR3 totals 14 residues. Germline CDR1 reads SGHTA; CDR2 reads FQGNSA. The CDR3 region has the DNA TGTGCCAGCAGCTTAGAGGGGAATTGGAATGGCTACACCTTC. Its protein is CASSLEGNWNGYTF. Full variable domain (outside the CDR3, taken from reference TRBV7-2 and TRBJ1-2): GAGVSQSPSNKVTEKGKDVELRCDPISGHTALYWYRQSLGQGLEFLIYFQGNSAPDKSGLPSDRFSAERTGGSVSTLTIQRTQQEDSAVYLCASSLEGNWNGYTFGSGTRLTVV.

The CDR3 DNA sequence: TGCGCCAGCAGCCAAGTTCCGGACAATAATTCACCCCTCCACTTT. This gives the protein CASSQVPDNNSPLHF. The rearrangement uses TRBV4-3 and TRBJ1-6; TRBD1 is a possible D gene (5 bases). CDR1 and CDR2 from the germline V gene are LGHNA and YSLEER. Trimming left V 1 base short and J 5 bases short, with 9 bases between. CDR3 length: 15 amino acids.

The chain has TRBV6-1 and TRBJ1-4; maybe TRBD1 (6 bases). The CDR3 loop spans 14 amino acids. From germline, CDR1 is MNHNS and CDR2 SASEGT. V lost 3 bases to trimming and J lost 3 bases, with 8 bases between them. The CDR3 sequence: CASSDRGANEKLFF. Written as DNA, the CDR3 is TGTGCCAGCAGTGACAGGGGAGCTAATGAAAAACTGTTTTTT.

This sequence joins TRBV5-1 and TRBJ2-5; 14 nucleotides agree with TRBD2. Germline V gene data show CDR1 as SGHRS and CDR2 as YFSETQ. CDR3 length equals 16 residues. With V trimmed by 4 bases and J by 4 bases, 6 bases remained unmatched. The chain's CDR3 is CASSPLGLAGGETQYF. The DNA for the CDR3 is TGCGCCAGCAGCCCTCTCGGACTAGCGGGGGGAGAGACCCAGTACTTC.

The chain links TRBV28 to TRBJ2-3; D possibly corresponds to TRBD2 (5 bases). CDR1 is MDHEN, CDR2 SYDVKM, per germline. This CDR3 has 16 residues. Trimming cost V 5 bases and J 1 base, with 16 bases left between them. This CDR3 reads CASSEGSALGTDTQYF. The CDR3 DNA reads TGTGCCAGCAGTGAGGGAAGCGCCTTAGGCACAGATACGCAGTATTTT.

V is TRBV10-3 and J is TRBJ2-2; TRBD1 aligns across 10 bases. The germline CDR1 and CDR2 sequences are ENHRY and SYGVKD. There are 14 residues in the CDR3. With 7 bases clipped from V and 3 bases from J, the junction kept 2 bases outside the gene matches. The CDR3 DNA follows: TGTGCCATCAAAGGACAGGGGGACACCGGGGAGCTGTTTTTT. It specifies CAIKGQGDTGELFF.

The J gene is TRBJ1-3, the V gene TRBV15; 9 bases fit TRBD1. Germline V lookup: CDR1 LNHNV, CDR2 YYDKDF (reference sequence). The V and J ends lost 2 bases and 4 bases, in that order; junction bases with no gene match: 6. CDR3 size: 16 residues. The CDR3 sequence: CATSRPGQGKGNTIYF. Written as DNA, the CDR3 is TGTGCCACCAGCAGACCGGGACAGGGAAAGGGAAACACCATATATTTT.

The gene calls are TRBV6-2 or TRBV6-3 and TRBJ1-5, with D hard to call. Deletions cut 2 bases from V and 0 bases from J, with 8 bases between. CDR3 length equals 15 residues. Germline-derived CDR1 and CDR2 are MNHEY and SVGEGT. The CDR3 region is CASSYGPPSNQPQHF. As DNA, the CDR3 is TGTGCCAGCAGTTACGGCCCACCTAGCAATCAGCCCCAGCATTTT.

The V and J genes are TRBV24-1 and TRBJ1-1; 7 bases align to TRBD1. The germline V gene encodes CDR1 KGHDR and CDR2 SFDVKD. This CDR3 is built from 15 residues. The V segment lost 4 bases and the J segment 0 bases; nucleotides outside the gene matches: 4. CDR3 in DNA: TGTGCCACCAGTGACGCCGGGACAGTGAACACTGAAGCTTTCTTT. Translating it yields CATSDAGTVNTEAFF.

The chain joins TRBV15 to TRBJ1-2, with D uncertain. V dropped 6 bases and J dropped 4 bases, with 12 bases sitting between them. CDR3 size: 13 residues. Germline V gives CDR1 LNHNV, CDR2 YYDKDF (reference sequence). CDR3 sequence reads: CATSQAGIYGYTF. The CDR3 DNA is TGTGCCACCAGTCAGGCGGGGATCTATGGCTACACCTTC. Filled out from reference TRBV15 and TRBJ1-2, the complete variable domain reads DAMVIQNPRYQVTQFGKPVTLSCSQTLNHNVMYWYQQKSSQAPKLLFHYYDKDFNNEADTPDNFQSRRPNTSFCFLDIRSPGLGDTAMYLCATSQAGIYGYTFGSGTRLTVV.

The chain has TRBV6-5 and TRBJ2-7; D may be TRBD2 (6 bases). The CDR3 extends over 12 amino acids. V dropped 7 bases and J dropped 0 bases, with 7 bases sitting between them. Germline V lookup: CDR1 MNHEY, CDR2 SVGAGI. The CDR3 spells CASTDYSYEQYV. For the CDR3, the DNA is TGTGCCAGCACGGACTACTCCTACGAGCAGTACGTC.

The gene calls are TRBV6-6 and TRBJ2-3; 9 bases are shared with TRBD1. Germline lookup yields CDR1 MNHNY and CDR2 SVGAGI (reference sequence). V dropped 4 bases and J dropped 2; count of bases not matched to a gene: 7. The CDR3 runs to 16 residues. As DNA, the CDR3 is TGTGCCAGCAGTTCCGGGGACAGGGAACTCACAGATACGCAGTATTTT. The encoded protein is CASSSGDRELTDTQYF.

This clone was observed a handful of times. DNA for the CDR3: TGTGCCAGCGACGGCGGGGGGGCATCCAATGAGCAGTTCTTC. This gives the protein CASDGGGASNEQFF. J is TRBJ2-1 and V is TRBV6-5; TRBD2 matches at 9 bases. With 8 bases clipped from V and 6 bases from J, the junction kept 8 bases outside the gene matches. Germline V lookup: CDR1 MNHEY, CDR2 SVGAGI. There are 14 residues in the CDR3.

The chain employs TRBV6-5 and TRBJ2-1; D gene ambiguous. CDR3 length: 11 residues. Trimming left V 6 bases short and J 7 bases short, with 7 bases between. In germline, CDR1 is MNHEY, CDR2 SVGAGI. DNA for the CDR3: TGTGCCAGCAGCCGTGTGAATGAGCAGTTCTTC. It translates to CASSRVNEQFF.

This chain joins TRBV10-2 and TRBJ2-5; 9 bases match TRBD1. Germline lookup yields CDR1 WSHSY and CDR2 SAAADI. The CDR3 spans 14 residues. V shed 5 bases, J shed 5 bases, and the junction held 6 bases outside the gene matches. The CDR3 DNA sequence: TGCGCCAGCAGTCCGGGACAGGGAGTTGAGACCCAGTACTTC. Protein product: CASSPGQGVETQYF.

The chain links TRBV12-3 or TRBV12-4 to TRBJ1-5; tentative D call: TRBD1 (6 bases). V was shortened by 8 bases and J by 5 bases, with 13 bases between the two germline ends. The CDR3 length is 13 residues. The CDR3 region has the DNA TGTGCCAGCCAATACAGGGTTGATCAGCCCCAGCATTTT. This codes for CASQYRVDQPQHF.

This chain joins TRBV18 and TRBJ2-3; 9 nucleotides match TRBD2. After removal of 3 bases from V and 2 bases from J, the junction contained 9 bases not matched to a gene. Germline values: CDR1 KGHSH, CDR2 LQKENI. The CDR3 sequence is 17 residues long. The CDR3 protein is CASSPTSSGDSTDTQYF. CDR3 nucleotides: TGTGCCAGCTCACCGACGTCTAGCGGGGACTCCACAGATACGCAGTATTTT.

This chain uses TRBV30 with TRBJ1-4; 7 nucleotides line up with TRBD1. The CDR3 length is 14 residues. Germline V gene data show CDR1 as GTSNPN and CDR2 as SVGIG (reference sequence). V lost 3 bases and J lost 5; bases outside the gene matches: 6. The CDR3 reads CAWRAAGGNEKLFF. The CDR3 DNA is TGTGCCTGGAGGGCGGCAGGGGGAAATGAAAAACTGTTTTTT.

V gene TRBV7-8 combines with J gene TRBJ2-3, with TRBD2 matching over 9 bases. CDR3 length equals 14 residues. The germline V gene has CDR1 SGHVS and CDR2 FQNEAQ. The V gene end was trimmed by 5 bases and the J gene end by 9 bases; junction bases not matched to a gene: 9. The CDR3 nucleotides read TGTGCCAGCAGCCCTAGCGGGGCTCCGGGGACGCAGTATTTT. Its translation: CASSPSGAPGTQYF. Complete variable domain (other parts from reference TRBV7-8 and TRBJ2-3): GAGVSQSPRYKVAKRGQDVALRCDPISGHVSLFWYQQALGQGPEFLTYFQNEAQLDKSGLPSDRFFAERPEGSVSTLKIQRTQQEDSAVYLCASSPSGAPGTQYFGPGTRLTVL.